The entry below gives a single T cell receptor beta chain sequence along with its context. What it binds is not known. This specimen belongs to a study of identical twins. Study observations and caveats: For cord blood, abundant beta clonotypes had fewer insertions, unlike memory repertoires, which showed none. A partial confounding effect on zero-insertion analyses could come from invariant MAIT and iNKT cells.

A universal primer site came from template switching; cDNA carried unique molecular identifiers. TCRdb itself ran the 5' RACE reads through MiXCR, one entry per CDR3 protein. The repertoire holds 200,000 to 250,000 distinct CDR3 sequences, 7.5% seen once, with around 1.8% in the top ten. Only healthy Caucasians were enrolled as donors. The germline gives CDR1 SGHRS, CDR2 YFSETQ. This CDR3 comprises 14 residues. Trimming took off 0 bases at V and 0 bases at J, with 6 bases between the two ends. This sample was also put to use in a study of yellow fever vaccine responses in identical twins.

Sample: memory (CD45RO+) T cells sorted from blood. The chain carries TRBV5-1 and TRBJ1-2; unclear D gene. This receptor was identified in a woman younger than 30 in good health. As DNA, the CDR3 is TGCGCCAGCAGCTTGGACAGTCCTAACTATGGCTACACCTTC. This gives the protein CASSLDSPNYGYTF.